What follows are 17 T cell receptor beta chains derived from one specimen sequenced in a study of blood T cells in healthy people across ages. Through a sample-barcoded 5' primer and a J-beta primer mix, a second PCR was run for roughly 6 to 12 cycles. TCRdb analysed the 5' RACE reads with MiXCR anew, one entry per CDR3 protein. This sample yields 800,000 to 950,000 distinct CDR3 sequences, of which 29% are seen a single time; about 9.4% belongs to the top ten. The same specimen was also included in a second study, on T cells of mothers and their children.

The material sequenced was blood. These receptors originate from a woman in her 40s in good health.

This sequence joins TRBV20-1 and TRBJ1-2, with a weak D call TRBD1 (6 bases). This CDR3 is built from 14 residues. Trimming stripped 6 bases from V and 2 bases from J, with 16 bases between. CDR1 is DFQATT, CDR2 SNEGSKA, per germline (reference sequence). For the CDR3, the DNA is TGCAGTGCAGGGCCAAAGACAGGCAACTATGGCTACACCTTC. Amino acids: CSAGPKTGNYGYTF.

This clonotype has more than one count but fewer than ten. V usage is TRBV3-1 and J usage is TRBJ2-7; 7 bases are a match to TRBD1. This CDR3 comprises 17 residues. In germline, CDR1 is LGHDT, CDR2 YNNKEL (reference sequence). The J segment lost 2 bases and the V segment lost 0 bases, leaving 10 bases of the junction unmatched. The CDR3 protein is CASSQDRVNRGPYEQYF. In DNA, the CDR3 is TGTGCCAGCAGCCAAGATCGGGTTAACAGGGGTCCCTACGAGCAGTACTTC.

This clonotype was seen more than once but under ten times. The V gene is TRBV10-3, the J gene TRBJ2-1; TRBD2 aligns across 9 bases. CDR1 is ENHRY, CDR2 SYGVKD, per germline. The CDR3 contains 16 residues. V shed 8 bases, J shed 3 bases, and the junction held 11 bases outside the gene matches. CDR3 sequence: CAIASGASKVYNEQFF. CDR3 DNA: TGTGCCATCGCTAGCGGGGCCTCTAAAGTCTACAATGAGCAGTTCTTC.

This chain joins TRBV10-3 and TRBJ1-5; possibly TRBD1 for D (6 bases). Germline CDR1 is ENHRY and CDR2 is SYGVKD. The ends were cut back, 11 bases at V and 5 bases at J, with 16 bases in the middle. This CDR3 comprises 13 residues. The CDR3, as DNA: TGTGCCGTAGGCAGGGGAGCCGATCAGCCCCAGCATTTT. Its protein is CAVGRGADQPQHF.

The chain's CDR3 is CASGTGTALLGYNEQFF. The CDR3 DNA follows: TGTGCCTCAGGGACAGGGACGGCTTTACTTGGATACAATGAGCAGTTCTTC. The rearrangement joins TRBV30 to TRBJ2-1; 9 positions match TRBD1. This CDR3 region has 17 residues. After removal of 7 bases from V and 4 bases from J, the junction contained 17 bases not matched to a gene. Germline assignment: CDR1 GTSNPN and CDR2 SVGIG (reference sequence).

This clonotype was observed a handful of times. The V gene is TRBV15, the J gene TRBJ1-6, with TRBD1 matching over 9 bases. Germline-derived CDR1 and CDR2 are LNHNV and YYDKDF (reference sequence). Trimming took 7 bases from V and 7 from J; bases not matched to a gene: 5. This CDR3 is 14 amino acids long. CDR3 in amino acids: CATKRDRGNSPLHF. CDR3 sequence (DNA): TGTGCCACCAAGAGAGACAGGGGGAATTCACCCCTCCACTTT.

This clonotype was seen ten or more times. The V gene is TRBV4-1, the J gene TRBJ2-1, with TRBD1 identical over 8 bases. The V gene's germline CDR1 is MGHRA and CDR2 YSYEKL. The CDR3 has 15 amino acids. V lost 4 bases to trimming and J lost 9 bases; unmatched junction nucleotides: 11. The CDR3 loop reads CASSRLVQGGGEQFF. The CDR3 coding sequence is TGCGCCAGCAGCCGCCTCGTACAGGGGGGTGGTGAGCAGTTCTTC.

This clonotype has at least ten counts. The rearrangement links TRBV20-1 to TRBJ2-6; D is undetermined. Per the germline V gene, CDR1 is DFQATT and CDR2 is SNEGSKA (reference sequence). V lost 3 bases to trimming and J lost 1 base, with 10 bases between them. The CDR3 has 15 amino acids. The CDR3 reads CSASPGGSGANVLTF. In DNA, the CDR3 is TGCAGTGCTAGTCCGGGCGGTTCTGGGGCCAACGTCCTGACTTTC.

Worth noting for this clonotype: The junction differs from germline at one of its ends, possibly a read error. The V call is TRBV5-1, the J call TRBJ2-3; 8 bases align to TRBD1. Per the germline V gene, CDR1 is SGHRS and CDR2 is YFSETQ. The CDR3 extends over 14 amino acids. CDR3 loop: CASRTGESTDTRYF. DNA for the CDR3: TGCGCCAGCAGGACAGGGGAGAGTACAGATACGCGGTATTTT.

This rearrangement joins TRBV7-2 to TRBJ2-4, with 12 bases lining up with TRBD2. CDR1 is SGHTA, CDR2 FQGNSA, per germline. The CDR3 spans 17 residues. J was trimmed by 13 bases and V by 2 bases; bases with no gene match: 15. The CDR3 region is CASSLPTSGGNYNEQYF. CDR3 nucleotides: TGTGCCAGCAGCTTACCGACTAGCGGGGGAAACTACAATGAGCAGTACTTC.

The rearrangement links TRBV7-2 to TRBJ2-5, with TRBD1 matching over 7 bases. Judging by the DNA end, TRBJ2-7 fits better; the J call may be wrong. This CDR3 comprises 14 residues. From germline, CDR1 is SGHTA and CDR2 FQGNSA. The CDR3 coding sequence is TGTGCCAGCAGCCGACAGGGTGGTCCCTACGAGCAGTACTTC. This encodes CASSRQGGPYEQYF.

The rearrangement joins TRBV28 to TRBJ2-7; D is possibly TRBD1 or TRBD2 (6 bases each). V shed 3 bases and J shed 4 bases, with 19 bases lying between them. CDR3 length: 16 residues. CDR1 is MDHEN, CDR2 SYDVKM, per germline. CDR3 loop: CASSFNLQGLAYEQYF. The CDR3 DNA reads as TGTGCCAGCAGTTTCAATTTACAGGGTCTAGCGTACGAGCAGTACTTC.

J is TRBJ2-5 and V is TRBV13; D gene unclear. There are 14 residues in the CDR3. Germline lookup yields CDR1 PRHDT and CDR2 FYEKMQ (reference sequence). Trimming shortened V by 5 bases and J by 5 bases, and 15 bases separated the two germline ends. Here the CDR3 DNA reads TGTGCCAGCAGCCGGACGTTGGGTTCGGAGACCCAGTACTTC. It is translated as CASSRTLGSETQYF.

V is TRBV2 and J is TRBJ2-3; the D gene is possibly TRBD2 (5 bases). The germline V gene has CDR1 SNHLY and CDR2 FYNNEI. Deletions cut 8 bases from V and 2 bases from J, with 20 bases between. The CDR3 totals 16 residues. CDR3 loop: CASSLRAATPTDTQYF. In DNA form, the CDR3 reads TGTGCCAGCTCCCTGCGAGCGGCTACCCCCACAGATACGCAGTATTTT.

This clonotype was counted between two and nine times. This sequence may be a read error, since a much larger clone differs from it by one base. The gene calls are TRBV6-2 or TRBV6-3 and TRBJ2-7; 9 bases agree with TRBD1. Germline CDR1 MNHEY, CDR2 SVGEGT. This CDR3 has 15 amino acids. The DNA of the CDR3 is TGTGCCAGCAGTTACGGGACAGGGTATAGAAATGAGCAGTTATTC. As protein: CASSYGTGYRNEQLF.

As to this clonotype: One junction end does not reproduce the germline sequence, and a read error may be involved. This chain connects TRBV6-5 to TRBJ1-5; 8 bases agree with TRBD1. The germline V gene has CDR1 MNHEY and CDR2 SVGAGI. CDR3 size: 18 residues. The CDR3 reads CAISYSEGTGNSNQPQHF. The CDR3 DNA reads TGTGCCATCAGTTACTCAGAGGGGACAGGTAATAGCAATCAGCCCCAGCATTTT.

The V and J genes are TRBV7-9 and TRBJ1-3; 7 bases are a match to TRBD1. The V gene end was trimmed by 3 bases and the J gene end by 3 bases; junction bases not matched to a gene: 8. The germline gives CDR1 SEHNR, CDR2 FQNEAQ (reference sequence). The CDR3 covers 16 residues. CDR3 sequence: CASSFYRQGLGNTIYF. The CDR3 coding sequence is TGTGCCAGCAGCTTTTACCGACAGGGCCTTGGAAACACCATATATTTT.